One T cell receptor (beta chain) is described in this entry. This sample is drawn from a study of control samples from healthy donors and cancer patients. Sequencing was performed with immunoSEQ multiplex PCR; in TCRdb, only in-frame clones are kept and a portion is missing. The sample carries fewer than 200,000 clones, nearly 90% recorded once. The CDR3 covers 15 residues. The germline V and J ends were trimmed by 1 base and 4 bases, with 10 bases remaining between them. The germline gives CDR1 LNHNV, CDR2 YYDKDF (reference sequence). Source material: blood. V and J are TRBV15 and TRBJ2-2; D remains ambiguous. The receptor's source is a woman in her forties or fifties in good health. The CDR3 region is CATSRGGVGTGELFF. CDR3 bases: TGTGCCACCAGCAGAGGGGGTGTCGGCACCGGGGAGCTGTTTTTT.